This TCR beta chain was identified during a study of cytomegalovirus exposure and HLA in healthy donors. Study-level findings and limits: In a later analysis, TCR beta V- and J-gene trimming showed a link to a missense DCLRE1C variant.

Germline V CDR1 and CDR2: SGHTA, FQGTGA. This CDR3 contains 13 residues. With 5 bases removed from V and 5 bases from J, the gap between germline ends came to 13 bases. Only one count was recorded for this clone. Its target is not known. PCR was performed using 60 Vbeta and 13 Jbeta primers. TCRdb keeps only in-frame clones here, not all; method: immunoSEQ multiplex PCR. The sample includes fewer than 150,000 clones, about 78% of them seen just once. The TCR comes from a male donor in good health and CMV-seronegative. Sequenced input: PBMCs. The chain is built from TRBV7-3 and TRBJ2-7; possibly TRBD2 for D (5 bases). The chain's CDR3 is CASSTVEGHEQYF. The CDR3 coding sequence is TGTGCCAGCAGCACCGTCGAGGGCCACGAGCAGTACTTC.